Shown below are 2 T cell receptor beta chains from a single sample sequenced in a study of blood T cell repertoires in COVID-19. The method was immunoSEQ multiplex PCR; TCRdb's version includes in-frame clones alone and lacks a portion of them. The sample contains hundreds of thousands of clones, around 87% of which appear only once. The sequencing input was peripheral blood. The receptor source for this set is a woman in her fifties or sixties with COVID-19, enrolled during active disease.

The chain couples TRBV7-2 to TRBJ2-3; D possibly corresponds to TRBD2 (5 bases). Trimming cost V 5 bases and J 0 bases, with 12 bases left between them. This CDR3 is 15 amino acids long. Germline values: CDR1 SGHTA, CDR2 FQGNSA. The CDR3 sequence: CASSPIAQSTDTQYF. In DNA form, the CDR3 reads TGTGCCAGCAGCCCTATAGCGCAGAGCACAGATACGCAGTATTTT.

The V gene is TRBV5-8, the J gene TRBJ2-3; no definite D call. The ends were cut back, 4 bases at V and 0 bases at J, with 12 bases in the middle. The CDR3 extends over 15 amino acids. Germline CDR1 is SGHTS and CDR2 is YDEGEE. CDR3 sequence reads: CASSLTKTSTDTQYF. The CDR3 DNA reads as TGTGCCAGCAGCCTCACGAAAACTAGCACAGATACGCAGTATTTT.